One T cell receptor beta chain is described in this entry. These data are taken from a study of blood T cell repertoires in COVID-19. Across the study: Samples representing acute and convalescent COVID-19 were sourced from the United States, Italy and Spain. PBMCs, B-cell-depleted T cells, or T cells provided the cDNA or gDNA that made up the material.

As handled by the study authors: Reference gene primer amplification in the assay estimated nucleated cell counts. Method: immunoSEQ multiplex PCR; TCRdb's copy keeps in-frame clones and lacks some. V and J calls and clone size are those listed in that table; D and trimming were worked out from the DNA. The table lists under 95,000 clones, approximately 83% of them singletons. This CDR3 contains 14 residues. The V gene's germline CDR1 is SGHAT and CDR2 FQNNGV. V was pared by 6 bases and J by 9 bases, with 8 bases of the junction left unmatched. This chain connects TRBV11-2 to TRBJ2-7; 13 bases align to TRBD2. The receptor's source is a woman older than 75 with acute or convalescent COVID-19. Material: peripheral blood. As DNA, the CDR3 is TGTGCCAGCAGTTCCGGGACTAGCGGGACTGTGCAGTACTTC. It encodes CASSSGTSGTVQYF.